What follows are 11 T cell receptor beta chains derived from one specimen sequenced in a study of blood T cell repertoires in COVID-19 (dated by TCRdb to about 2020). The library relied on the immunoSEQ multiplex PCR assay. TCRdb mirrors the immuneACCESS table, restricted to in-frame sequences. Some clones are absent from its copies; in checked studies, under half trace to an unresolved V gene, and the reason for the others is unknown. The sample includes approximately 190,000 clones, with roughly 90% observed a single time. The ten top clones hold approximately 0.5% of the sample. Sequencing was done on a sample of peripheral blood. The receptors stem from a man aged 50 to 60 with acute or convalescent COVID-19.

CDR3 sequence reads: CASSRGQGLDEQYF. For the CDR3, the DNA is TGCGCCAGCAGCCGGGGACAGGGCTTAGACGAGCAGTACTTC. V and J are TRBV5-1 and TRBJ2-7; 9 bases are shared with TRBD1. Germline loops: CDR1 SGHRS, CDR2 YFSETQ. With 4 bases clipped from V and 5 bases from J, the junction kept 7 bases outside the gene matches. This CDR3 is built from 14 residues.

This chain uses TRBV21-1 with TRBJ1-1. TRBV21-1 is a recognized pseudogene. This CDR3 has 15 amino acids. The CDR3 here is CASSKARGEDTEAFF. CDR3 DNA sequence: TGTGCCAGCAGCAAAGCGCGAGGGGAGGACACTGAAGCTTTCTTT.

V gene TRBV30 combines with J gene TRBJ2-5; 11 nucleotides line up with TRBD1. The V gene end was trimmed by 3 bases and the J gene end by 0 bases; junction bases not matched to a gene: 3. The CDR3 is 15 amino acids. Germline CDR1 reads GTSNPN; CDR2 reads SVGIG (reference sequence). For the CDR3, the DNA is TGTGCCTGGAGGGGACAGGGGGGTAACCAAGAGACCCAGTACTTC. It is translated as CAWRGQGGNQETQYF.

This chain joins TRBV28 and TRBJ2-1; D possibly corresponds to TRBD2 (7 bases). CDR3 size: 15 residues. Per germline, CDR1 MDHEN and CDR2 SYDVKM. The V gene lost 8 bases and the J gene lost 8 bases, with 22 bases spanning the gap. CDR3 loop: CASAKTLGGRYEQFF. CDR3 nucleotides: TGTGCCAGCGCCAAAACCCTGGGGGGGCGGTATGAGCAGTTCTTC.

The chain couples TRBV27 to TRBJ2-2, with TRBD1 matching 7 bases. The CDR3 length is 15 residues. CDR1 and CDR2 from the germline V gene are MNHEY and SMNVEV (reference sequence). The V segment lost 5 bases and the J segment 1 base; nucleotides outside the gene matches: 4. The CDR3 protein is CASSQDRRNTGELFF. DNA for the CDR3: TGTGCCAGCAGTCAGGACAGGCGGAACACCGGGGAGCTGTTTTTT.

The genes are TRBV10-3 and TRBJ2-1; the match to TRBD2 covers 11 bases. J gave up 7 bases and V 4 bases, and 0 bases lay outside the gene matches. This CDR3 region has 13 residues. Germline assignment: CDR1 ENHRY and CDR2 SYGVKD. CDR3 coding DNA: TGTGCCATCAGTGGACTAGCGGGGAATGAGCAGTTCTTC. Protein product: CAISGLAGNEQFF.

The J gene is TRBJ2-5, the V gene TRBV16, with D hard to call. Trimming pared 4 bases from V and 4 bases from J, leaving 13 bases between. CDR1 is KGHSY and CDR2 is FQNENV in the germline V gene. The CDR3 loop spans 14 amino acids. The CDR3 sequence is CASSPDSSAETQYF. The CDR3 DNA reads TGTGCCAGCAGCCCTGACTCGTCCGCAGAGACCCAGTACTTC.

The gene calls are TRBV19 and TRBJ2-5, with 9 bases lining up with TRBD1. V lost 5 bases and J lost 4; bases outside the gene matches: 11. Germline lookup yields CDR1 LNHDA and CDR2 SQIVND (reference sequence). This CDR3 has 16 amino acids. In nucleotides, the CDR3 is TGTGCCAGTAGTGCATCCCCCGGGACAGGGATAGAGACCCAGTACTTC. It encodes CASSASPGTGIETQYF.

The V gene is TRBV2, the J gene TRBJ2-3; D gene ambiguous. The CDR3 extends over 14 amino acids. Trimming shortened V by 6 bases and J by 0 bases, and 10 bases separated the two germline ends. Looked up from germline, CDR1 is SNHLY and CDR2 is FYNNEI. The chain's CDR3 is CASSKEPSTDTQYF. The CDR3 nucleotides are TGTGCCAGCAGCAAGGAGCCTAGCACAGATACGCAGTATTTT.

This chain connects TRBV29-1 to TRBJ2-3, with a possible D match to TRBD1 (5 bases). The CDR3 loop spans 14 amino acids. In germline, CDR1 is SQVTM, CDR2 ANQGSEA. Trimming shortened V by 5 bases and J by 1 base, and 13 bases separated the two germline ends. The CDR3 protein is CSVSQGSGTDTQYF. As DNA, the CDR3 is TGCAGCGTTAGTCAGGGATCCGGCACAGATACGCAGTATTTT.

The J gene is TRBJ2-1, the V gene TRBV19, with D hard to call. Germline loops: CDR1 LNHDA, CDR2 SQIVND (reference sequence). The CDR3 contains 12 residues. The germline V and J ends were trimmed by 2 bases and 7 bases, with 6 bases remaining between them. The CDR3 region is CASSILRNEQFF. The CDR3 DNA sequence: TGTGCCAGTAGTATACTGCGGAATGAGCAGTTCTTC.